Detailed here is one TCR beta chain. The data derive from a study of shared clonotypes between healthy human individuals. Whole-study context: CD8 memory received one plate per donor, CD8 naive two, CD4 memory three and CD4 naive three.

Only in-frame clones appear in the TCRdb table, and some are missing; sequencing was by immunoSEQ multiplex PCR. The sample holds 950,000 to 1,200,000 clones, roughly 80% seen once. The CDR3 totals 17 residues. Germline lookup yields CDR1 MNHNS and CDR2 SASEGT. Losses at the gene ends were 1 base for V and 4 bases for J; bases not matched to a gene: 12. The chain links TRBV6-1 to TRBJ1-2; 7 positions match TRBD1. What was sequenced was memory CD4+ T cells from PBMCs. Subset meaning: CD45RA-negative fraction. This TCR came from a man between 18 and 35 years old in good health. Some clones in this sample may be carry-over from other donors' samples. CDR3 protein: CASSEGRLRDSSYGYTF. CDR3 sequence (DNA): TGTGCCAGCAGTGAAGGTCGTTTGAGGGACAGTAGCTATGGCTACACCTTC.